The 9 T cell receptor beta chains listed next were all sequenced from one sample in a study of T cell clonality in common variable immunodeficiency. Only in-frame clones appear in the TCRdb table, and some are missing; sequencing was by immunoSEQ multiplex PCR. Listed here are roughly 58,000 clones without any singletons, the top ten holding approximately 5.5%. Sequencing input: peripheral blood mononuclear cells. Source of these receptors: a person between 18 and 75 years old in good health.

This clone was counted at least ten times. The part of the CDR3 DNA that was read is TGCGCCAGCAGCCTGGACAGGAGGGAAGAGACC. It translates to CASSLDRREET. The whole CDR3 region reads CASSLDRREETQYF. This sequence joins TRBV5-1 and TRBJ2-5, with D possibly being TRBD1 (7 bases). Read sequence stops 3 residues before the CDR3 end, and the germline J gene provides the missing end. With 4 bases removed from V and 3 bases from J, the gap between germline ends came to 13 bases. The CDR3 extends over 14 amino acids. Germline CDR1 SGHRS, CDR2 YFSETQ.

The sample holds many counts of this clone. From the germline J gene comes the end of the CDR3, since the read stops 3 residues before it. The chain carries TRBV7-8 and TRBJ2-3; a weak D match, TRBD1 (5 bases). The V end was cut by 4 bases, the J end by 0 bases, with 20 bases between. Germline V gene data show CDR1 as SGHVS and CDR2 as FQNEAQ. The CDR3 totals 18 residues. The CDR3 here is CASSSFDPFWTSTDTQYF. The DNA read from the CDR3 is TGTGCCAGCAGCTCTTTCGATCCATTTTGGACAAGCACAGATACG.

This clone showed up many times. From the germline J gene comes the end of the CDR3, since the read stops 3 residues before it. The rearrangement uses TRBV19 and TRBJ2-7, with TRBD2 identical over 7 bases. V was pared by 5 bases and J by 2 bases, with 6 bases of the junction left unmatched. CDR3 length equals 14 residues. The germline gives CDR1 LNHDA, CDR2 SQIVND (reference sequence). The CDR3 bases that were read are TGTGCCAGTAGTCCATCCGGGACTACCTACGAG. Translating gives CASSPSGTTYE. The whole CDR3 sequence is CASSPSGTTYEQYF.

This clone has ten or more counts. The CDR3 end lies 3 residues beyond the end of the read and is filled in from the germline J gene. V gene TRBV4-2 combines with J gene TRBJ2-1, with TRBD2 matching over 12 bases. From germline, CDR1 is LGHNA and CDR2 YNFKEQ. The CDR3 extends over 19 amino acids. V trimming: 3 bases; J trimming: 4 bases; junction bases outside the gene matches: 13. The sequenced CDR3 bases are TGTGCCAGCAGCCACCGGACTAGCGGGGAGCCGGGCCCATACAATGAG. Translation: CASSHRTSGEPGPYNE. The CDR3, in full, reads CASSHRTSGEPGPYNEQFF.

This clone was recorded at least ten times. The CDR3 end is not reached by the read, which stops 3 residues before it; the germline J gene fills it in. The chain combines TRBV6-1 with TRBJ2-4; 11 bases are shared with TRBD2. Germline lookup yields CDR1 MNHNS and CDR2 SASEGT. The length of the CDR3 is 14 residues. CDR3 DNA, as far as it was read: TGTGCCAGCAGTGGAGGAGGTAGCGGGAGGGTT. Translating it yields CASSGGGSGRV. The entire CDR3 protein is CASSGGGSGRVQYF.

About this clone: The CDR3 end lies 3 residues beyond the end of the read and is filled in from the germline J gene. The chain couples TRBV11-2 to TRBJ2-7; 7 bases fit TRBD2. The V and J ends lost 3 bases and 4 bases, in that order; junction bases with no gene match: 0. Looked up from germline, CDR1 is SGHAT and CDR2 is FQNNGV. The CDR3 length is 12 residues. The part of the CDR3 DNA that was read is TGTGCCAGCAGCTTCGGGGGGTACGAG. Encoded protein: CASSFGGYE. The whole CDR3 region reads CASSFGGYEQYF.

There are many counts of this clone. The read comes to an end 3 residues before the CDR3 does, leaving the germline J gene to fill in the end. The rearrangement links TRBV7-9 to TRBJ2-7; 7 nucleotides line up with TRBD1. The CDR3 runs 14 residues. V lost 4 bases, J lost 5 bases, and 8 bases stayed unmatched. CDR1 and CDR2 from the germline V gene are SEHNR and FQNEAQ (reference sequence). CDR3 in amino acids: CASSSPRQGDEQYF. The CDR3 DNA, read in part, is TGTGCCAGCAGCTCACCTCGACAGGGCGACGAG.

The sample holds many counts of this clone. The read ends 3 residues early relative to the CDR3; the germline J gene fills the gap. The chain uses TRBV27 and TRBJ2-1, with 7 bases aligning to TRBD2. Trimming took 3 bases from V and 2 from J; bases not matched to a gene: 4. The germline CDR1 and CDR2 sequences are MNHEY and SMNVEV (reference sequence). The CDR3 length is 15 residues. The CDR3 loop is CASSFAGVAYNEQFF. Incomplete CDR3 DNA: TGTGCCAGCAGTTTTGCGGGGGTAGCCTACAATGAG.

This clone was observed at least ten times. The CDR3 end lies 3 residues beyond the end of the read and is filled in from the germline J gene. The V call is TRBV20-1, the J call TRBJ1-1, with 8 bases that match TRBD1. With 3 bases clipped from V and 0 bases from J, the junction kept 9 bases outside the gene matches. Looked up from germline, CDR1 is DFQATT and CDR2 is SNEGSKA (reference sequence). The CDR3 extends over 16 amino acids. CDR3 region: CSARRQGRLLNTEAFF. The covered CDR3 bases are TGCAGTGCTAGGCGACAGGGGAGGCTACTGAACACTGAA.